The TCR beta chain under discussion was sequenced for a study of cytomegalovirus exposure and HLA in healthy donors (dated by TCRdb to about 2017). Describing the broader study: In an earlier analysis of fewer than 750 of the donors, 276 Gb of sequence data and roughly 100 million unique TCR beta sequences from 150 million to 200 million T cells were reported. The genetic ancestry cluster associated with self-reported Caucasian donors included 81% of the roughly 400 genotyped donors. Donor age, sex, ethnicity and CMV serostatus were collected together with the repertoire data. The later analysis used no new phenotypic data to find candidate immune exposures, relying instead on TCR beta sequences and their occurrence across donors. HLA typing covered class I and class II loci at four-digit resolution. A later genetic analysis used genome-wide SNP genotypes for about 65% of the roughly 670 donors, treating that subset as a discovery cohort. To predict cytomegalovirus infection status, the study brought together high-throughput TCR immunosequencing, statistical association of individual TCRs with disease status, and machine learning. A handful of DR-DQ haplotypes were handled as single units for association and clustering because linkage in the cohort was strong. Among some 400 genotyped donors of the cohort, an average of about 220,000 unique TCR beta nucleotide sequences was sequenced per donor, of which about 18% were non-productive. The T cell repertoires of about 700 subjects were profiled by immunosequencing and related to cytomegalovirus serostatus. A later analysis re-examined previously published TCR beta repertoires from several hundred donors and added high-resolution HLA genotyping to investigate patterns of TCR occurrence. The study aimed to test whether cataloging public T cell receptors could reveal signatures of past pathogen exposure. In addition to the first cohort of roughly 700 subjects, a separate validation cohort of under 150 different subjects was used. All discovery cohort repertoires had been generated on a single sequencing platform. An early release that covered roughly 600 HLA-typed donors contained about 300 gigabases of sequencing data and approximately 85 million unique TCR sequences. To decide whether each TCR beta V gene segment behaved as functional or pseudogenic, an earlier analysis of several hundred of the donors relied on high-throughput TCR beta sequencing. The number of typed donors differed by locus: roughly 620-640 for A, B, C, DRB1 and DQB1; 522 for DQA1; approximately 600 for DPA1; and 400 to 480 for DPB1. Study-level results and caveats: An earlier analysis of 587 of the donors showed that most TCR beta V segments appeared in productive rearrangements either about 90% or about 30% of the time, which broadly matched IMGT annotations. Strong co-occurrence of HLA alleles, especially DR and DQ, made assigning TCR associations to individual alleles difficult. The classifier was reported to diagnose cytomegalovirus status with high specificity and sensitivity in both the original and validation cohorts. Presence/absence analyses assumed roughly uniform sequencing depth across donors, an assumption that may not hold. The study gave a list of 150 to 200 TCR beta chains associated with cytomegalovirus. In a later analysis, most CMV-associated TCR beta chains were found to appear HLA-restricted, with HLA associations seemingly driven largely by CMV exposure. A cluster of highly shared sequence variants was judged likely to be a technical artifact of the sequencing pipeline. Correlated functional status among segregating V segments might reflect linkage disequilibrium, but an unknown experimental factor could not be ruled out. According to the authors, the approach could potentially be generalized to other disease states and immunological phenotypes. Some IMGT-functional V segments, including TRBV6-2 and TRBV6-3, could not be distinguished by the 87-base-pair reads and were therefore excluded. Specific HLA alleles were associated with 15,000 to 20,000 TCR beta sequences at a false discovery rate of 0.05 in a later analysis. Three of the identified cytomegalovirus-associated TCR beta chains were confirmed in vitro to be specific for cytomegalovirus antigens. V-gene and J-gene trimming of TCR beta chains was associated with a missense DCLRE1C variant in a later genetic analysis, and the association was replicated in an independent cohort. Most TCR sequences were seen in very few donors, while some public TCRs were found in many individuals. CMV serostatus was the only immune exposure information available for the cohort. Because HLA typing was missing for some donors at each locus, association tests included only the typed subset. In a later analysis, the rate of TCR association differed among HLA loci, with DRB1 alleles having the most associated TCRs and HLA-C alleles having the fewest. Compared with equally common non-associated chains, HLA-associated TCR beta chains in a later analysis were more clonally expanded and had lower generation probabilities. Over 15 rarely observed V segments, including chromosome 9 orphons, were excluded from the earlier analysis of about 500 of the donors because counts were too low. This cohort had only TCR beta chains sequenced, and the lack of alpha or paired-chain data limited which features could be detected. Compared with the approximately 670-donor mean, donors in an Asian-associated ancestry cluster had fewer N-insertions in productive TCRs, according to a later genetic analysis. In a later analysis, several top co-occurrence clusters were reported to appear linked to parvovirus B19, influenza, CMV and Epstein-Barr virus. A further reported finding was that TCR beta sequences accurately predicted the HLA-A and HLA-B alleles for most subjects in the first cohort.

This clone was observed once. Its antigen is not yet known. Base quality data are lacking; no much larger clone is found one base away. The cohort comprised around 700 healthy bone marrow donors. At the time of sampling, all cohort members were nominally healthy, though unrecorded immune exposures were likely present. The donor tested CMV seropositive, placing the donor among the 310 or so seropositive members of the cohort. A peripheral blood sample was collected from each donor, and TCR beta sequencing was performed on peripheral blood mononuclear cells. Genomic DNA was extracted from the blood cell samples with the Qiagen DNeasy Blood Extraction Kit. From the cysteine through the phenylalanine, the CDR3 covers 15 amino acids. The CDR3 DNA has 45 bases and is translated from base 1. As encoded in the germline V gene (reference sequence), CDR1 is SEHNR while CDR2 is FQNEAQ. Cut back by 1 base and 1 base, the V and J ends lie 10 bases apart.

The protocol used for the library was the immunoSEQ multiplex PCR assay. The multiplex PCR relied on a mix of 60 forward primers for TCR Vbeta segments and 13 reverse primers for TCR Jbeta segments. The CDR3 region of rearranged TCR beta genes was amplified from genomic DNA with a multiplex PCR assay. On the Illumina HiSeq System, the amplified TCR beta libraries were sequenced as 87-base-pair reads. In the source study's methods: A later analysis counted approximately 84 million unique TCR beta chains across the 550 to 700 repertoires, and some 12 million of these chains were shared by at least two donors. Raw reads were error-corrected and collapsed into unique sequences by a nearest-neighbor algorithm in which closely related sequences were merged to remove PCR and sequencing errors. V, D and J gene segments were assigned by aligning CDR3 sequences to IMGT reference sequences. Each retained sequence needed at least a six-nucleotide match to both a V gene segment and a J gene segment. A rearrangement counted as productive if the CDR3 had no stop codons and remained in frame with V and J, and every other rearrangement counted as non-productive. Following IMGT convention, CDR3 was defined as the stretch from the second conserved V-encoded cysteine to the conserved J-encoded phenylalanine. The earlier analysis of about 590 of the donors excluded sequences that lacked an unambiguous match to a single V gene segment. In an earlier analysis of a few hundred of the donors, V segments were called functional above 56.7% productive rearrangements and were called segregating when the between-donor standard deviation exceeded 5%. A statistical classification framework was built to diagnose cytomegalovirus status from the catalog of TCR beta chain sequences. V and J gene assignment, in a later analysis, came from comparing TCR nucleotide sequences with IMGT/GENE-DB human TR gene sequences. Using the TCRdist pipeline, a later analysis assigned CDR3 sequences along with most-parsimonious VDJ recombination scenarios. A later analysis defined each TCR beta chain by its CDR3 amino acid sequence plus V-gene family, and excluded reads lacking a unique V-gene family. As a way to deal with suspected cross-contamination and a sequencing artifact, a later analysis dropped nearly 600 nucleotide sequences that were highly shared and had low generation probability. In a later analysis, a clonal expansion index was calculated for each public chain from normalized within-repertoire ranks of inferred template counts. A later analysis computed generation probabilities with a VDJ recombination model fitted to out-of-frame rearrangements, and checked the results against IGoR. Hypergeometric tests were used in a later analysis to score TCR-TCR, TCR-HLA and TCR-CMV co-occurrence, with a repertoire-size bias correction applied to the TCR pairs. To estimate false discovery rates, a later analysis permuted the HLA or CMV assignments 20 times. In a later analysis, co-occurring TCRs were grouped with DBSCAN, and TCRdist sequence similarity was added when clustering was performed within HLA-allele-positive subsets. For co-occurrence clustering, repertoires with fewer than 30,000 or more than 120,000 public chains were excluded, along with about five repertoires with anomalous nucleotide sharing. This immuneACCESS table, as held by TCRdb, lists in-frame sequences with V and J called but not all clones. Of the missing ones, under half trace to an unresolved V gene in checked studies; the others have no known cause. The V and J calls and clone size were taken over from that table, and D and trimming were inferred from the DNA. The sample has around 150,000 clones on record, 80% of them singletons. About 9.7% of the sample belongs to the ten largest clones.

In this chain, TRBV7-9 is recombined with TRBJ1-1; the D gene identity is not certain. The sequence came from a man aged 18-30 years in good health and CMV-seropositive. The sequenced sample was PBMCs. The DNA sequence reads TGTGCCAGCAGCTTAGGGGCAGACCGGAACACTGAAGCTTTCTTT. This yields the protein CASSLGADRNTEAFF.